The sample holds many counts of the clone carrying this T cell receptor beta chain. Its antigen remains unknown. The data derive from a study of metastatic and nonmetastatic thyroid tumors. Overall study findings and caveats: It was reported that TCR beta diversity was significantly higher in malignant thyroid tumors than benign nodules, in blood and tumor.

In the original analysis: Between-group CDR3 differences, defined by clinicopathological status, yielded a distant-metastasis classifier for papillary thyroid cancer. TCRdb used MiXCR to call clones anew from the PCR reads. The V and J calls and clone size come from TCRdb's table, not from the authors' own analysis. The sample lists approximately 84,000 clones; under 15% were seen once. Every patient underwent thyroid surgery untreated. Germline lookup yields CDR1 MGHRA and CDR2 YSYEKL. CDR3 length: 13 amino acids. V was cut by 5 bases and J by 5 bases, with 12 bases left in between. The TCR sequence derives from a female donor with papillary thyroid cancer or a benign thyroid nodule (not recorded which). Some clones in this sample may be carry-over from other donors' samples. Sequenced sample: blood. The chain carries TRBV4-1 and TRBJ1-2; no definite D call. The CDR3 DNA reads as TGCGCCAGCAGCGCCCCGGGGAGTTATGGCTACACCTTC. Residues: CASSAPGSYGYTF.